This T cell receptor beta chain was sequenced for a study of T-cell reconstitution after alpha-beta-depleted transplantation in children. Between the trimmed V and J ends, which lost 4 bases and 0 bases, there was a span of 13 bases. The CDR3 runs to 14 residues. Germline CDR1 and CDR2: SQVTM and ANQGSEA. As it was prepared, the TCRbeta library received unique molecular identifiers. TCRdb re-called the PCR reads through MiXCR, storing one row per CDR3 protein. The sample contains 350,000 to 500,000 distinct CDR3 sequences, approximately 41% of which appear only once. Sequenced here: PBMCs, sampled before TCRalphabeta/CD19-depleted stem cell transplant. This sequence originates from a girl under 10 years old with aplastic anemia, due to receive a stem cell transplant. The chain has TRBV29-1 and TRBJ2-7; D not certain. The CDR3 is CSVVGAEDSYEQYF. The CDR3 region has the DNA TGCAGCGTTGTAGGCGCAGAAGACTCCTACGAGCAGTACTTC.